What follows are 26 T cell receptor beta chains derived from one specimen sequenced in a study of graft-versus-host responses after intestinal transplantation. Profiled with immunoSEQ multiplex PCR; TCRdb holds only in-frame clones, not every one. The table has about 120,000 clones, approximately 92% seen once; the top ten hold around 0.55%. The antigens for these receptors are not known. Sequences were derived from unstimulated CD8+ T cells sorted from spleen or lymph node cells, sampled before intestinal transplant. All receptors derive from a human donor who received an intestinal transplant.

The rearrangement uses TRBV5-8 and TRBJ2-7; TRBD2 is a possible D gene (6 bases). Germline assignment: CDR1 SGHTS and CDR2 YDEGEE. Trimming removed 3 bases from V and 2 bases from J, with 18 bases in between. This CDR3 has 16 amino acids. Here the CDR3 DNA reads TGTGCCAGCAGCTCGGGACTTAGGACCGGAACCTACGAGCAGTACTTC. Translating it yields CASSSGLRTGTYEQYF. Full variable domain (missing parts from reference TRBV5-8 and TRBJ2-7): EAGVTQSPTHLIKTRGQQATLRCSPISGHTSVYWYQQALGLGLQFLLWYDEGEERNRGNFPPRFSGRQFPNYSSELNVNALELEDSALYLCASSSGLRTGTYEQYFGPGTRLTVT.

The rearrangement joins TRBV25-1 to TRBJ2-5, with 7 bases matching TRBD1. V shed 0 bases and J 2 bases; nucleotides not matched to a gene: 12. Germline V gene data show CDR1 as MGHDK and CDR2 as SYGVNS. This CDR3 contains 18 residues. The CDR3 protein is CASSEYILTGAAQETQYF. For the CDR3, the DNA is TGTGCCAGCAGTGAATATATTCTCACAGGGGCAGCGCAAGAGACCCAGTACTTC.

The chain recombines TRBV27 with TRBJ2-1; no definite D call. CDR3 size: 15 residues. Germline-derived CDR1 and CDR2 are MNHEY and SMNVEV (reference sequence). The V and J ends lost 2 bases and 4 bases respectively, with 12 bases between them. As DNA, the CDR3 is TGTGCCAGCAGTTTAGGCCGGTTACCTTACAATGAGCAGTTCTTC. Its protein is CASSLGRLPYNEQFF.

CDR3 nucleotides: TGTGCCAGCAGCGTAGAGGGACTAGCGGTCTACAATGAGCAGTTCTTC. Protein sequence: CASSVEGLAVYNEQFF. The chain has TRBV9 and TRBJ2-1; 11 bases map to TRBD2. The CDR3 has 16 amino acids. V lost 0 bases and J lost 3; bases outside the gene matches: 2. Germline V CDR1 and CDR2: SGDLS, YYNGEE.

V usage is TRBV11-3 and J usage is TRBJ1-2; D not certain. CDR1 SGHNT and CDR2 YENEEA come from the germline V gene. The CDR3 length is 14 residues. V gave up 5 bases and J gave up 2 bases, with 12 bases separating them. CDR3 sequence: CASSPRTENYGYTF. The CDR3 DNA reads TGTGCCAGCAGCCCCCGGACGGAGAACTATGGCTACACCTTC.

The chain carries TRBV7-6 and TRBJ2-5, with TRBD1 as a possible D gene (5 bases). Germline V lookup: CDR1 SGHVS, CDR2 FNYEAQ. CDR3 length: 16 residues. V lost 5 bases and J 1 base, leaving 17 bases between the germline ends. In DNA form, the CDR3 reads TGTGCCAGCAGCGAAGGGGTTTTGACGGGCCAAGAGACCCAGTACTTC. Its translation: CASSEGVLTGQETQYF.

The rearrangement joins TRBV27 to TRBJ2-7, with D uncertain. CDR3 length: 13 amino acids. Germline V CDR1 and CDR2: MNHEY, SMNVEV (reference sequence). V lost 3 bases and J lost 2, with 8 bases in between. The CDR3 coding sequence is TGTGCCAGCAGTTTTGGGGAAGCCTACGAGCAGTACTTC. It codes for CASSFGEAYEQYF.

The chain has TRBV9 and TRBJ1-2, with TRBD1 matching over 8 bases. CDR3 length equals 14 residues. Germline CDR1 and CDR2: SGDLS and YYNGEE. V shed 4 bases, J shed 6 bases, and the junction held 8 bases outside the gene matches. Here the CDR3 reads CASSSGTGPHGYTF. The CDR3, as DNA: TGTGCCAGCAGCTCCGGGACAGGCCCGCATGGCTACACCTTC. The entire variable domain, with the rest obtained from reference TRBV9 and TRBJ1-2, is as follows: DSGVTQTPKHLITATGQRVTLRCSPRSGDLSVYWYQQSLDQGLQFLIQYYNGEERAKGNILERFSAQQFPDLHSELNLSSLELGDSALYFCASSSGTGPHGYTFGSGTRLTVV.

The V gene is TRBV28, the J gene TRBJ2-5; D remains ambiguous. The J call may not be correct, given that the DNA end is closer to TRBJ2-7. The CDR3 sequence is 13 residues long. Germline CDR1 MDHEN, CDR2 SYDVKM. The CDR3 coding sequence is TGTGCCAGCAGTTCCCCCTATGAAGGCGAGCAGTACTTC. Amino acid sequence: CASSSPYEGEQYF.

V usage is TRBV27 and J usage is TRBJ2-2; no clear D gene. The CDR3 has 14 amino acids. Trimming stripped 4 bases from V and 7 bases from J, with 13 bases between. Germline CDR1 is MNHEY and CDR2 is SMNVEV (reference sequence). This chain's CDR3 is CASSSLLKHGELFF. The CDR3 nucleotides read TGTGCCAGCAGTTCGCTCCTAAAACACGGGGAGCTGTTTTTT.

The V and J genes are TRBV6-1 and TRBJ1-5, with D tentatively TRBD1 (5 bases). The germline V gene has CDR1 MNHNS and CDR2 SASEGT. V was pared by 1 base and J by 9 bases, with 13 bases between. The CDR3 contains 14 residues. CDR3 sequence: CASSEGGVSRPQHF. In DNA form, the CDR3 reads TGTGCCAGCAGTGAAGGGGGGGTGTCGAGGCCCCAGCATTTT.

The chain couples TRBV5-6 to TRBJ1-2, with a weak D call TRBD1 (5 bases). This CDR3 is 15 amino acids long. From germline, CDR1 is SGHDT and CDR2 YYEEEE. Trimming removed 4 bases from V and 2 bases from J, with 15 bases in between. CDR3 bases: TGTGCCAGCAGCATACAAGGGGACCAGAACTATGGCTACACCTTC. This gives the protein CASSIQGDQNYGYTF.

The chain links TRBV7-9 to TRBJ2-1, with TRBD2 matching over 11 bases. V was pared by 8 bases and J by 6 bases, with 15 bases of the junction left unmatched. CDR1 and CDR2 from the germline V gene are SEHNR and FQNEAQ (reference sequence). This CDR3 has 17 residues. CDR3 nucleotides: TGTGCCAGCGACCGAGGACTAGCGGGTGCACCTCCCAATGAGCAGTTCTTC. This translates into CASDRGLAGAPPNEQFF.

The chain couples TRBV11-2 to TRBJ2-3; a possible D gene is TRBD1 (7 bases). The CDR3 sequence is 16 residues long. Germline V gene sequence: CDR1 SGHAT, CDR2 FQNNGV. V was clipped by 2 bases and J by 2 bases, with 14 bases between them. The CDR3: CASSLLAGQITDTQYF. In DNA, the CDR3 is TGTGCCAGCAGCTTACTGGCGGGACAGATCACAGATACGCAGTATTTT.

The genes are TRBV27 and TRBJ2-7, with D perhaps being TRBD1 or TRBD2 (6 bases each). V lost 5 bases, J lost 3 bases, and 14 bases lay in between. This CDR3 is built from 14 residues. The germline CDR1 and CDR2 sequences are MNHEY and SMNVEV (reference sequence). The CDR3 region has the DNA TGTGCCAGCAGTCCCGGCAGGGGACTCTACGAGCAGTACTTC. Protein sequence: CASSPGRGLYEQYF.

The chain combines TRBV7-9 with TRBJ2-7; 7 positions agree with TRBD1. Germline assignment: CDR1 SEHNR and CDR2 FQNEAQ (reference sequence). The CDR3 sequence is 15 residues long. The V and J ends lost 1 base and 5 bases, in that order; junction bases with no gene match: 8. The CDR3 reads CASSLGQGESDEQYF. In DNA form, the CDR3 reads TGTGCCAGCAGCTTAGGGCAGGGGGAATCGGACGAGCAGTACTTC.

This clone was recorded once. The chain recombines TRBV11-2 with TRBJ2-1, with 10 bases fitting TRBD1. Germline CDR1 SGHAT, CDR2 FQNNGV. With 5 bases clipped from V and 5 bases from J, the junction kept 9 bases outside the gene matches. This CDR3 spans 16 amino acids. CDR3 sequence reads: CASSGGGQGYNNEQFF. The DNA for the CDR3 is TGTGCCAGCAGCGGGGGGGGACAGGGGTACAACAATGAGCAGTTCTTC.

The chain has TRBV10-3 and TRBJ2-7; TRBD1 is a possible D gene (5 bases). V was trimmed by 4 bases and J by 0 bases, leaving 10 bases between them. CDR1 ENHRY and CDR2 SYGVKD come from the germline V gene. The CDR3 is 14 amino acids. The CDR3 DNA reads TGTGCCATCAGTGGCGACAGTAGCTCCTACGAGCAGTACTTC. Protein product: CAISGDSSSYEQYF.

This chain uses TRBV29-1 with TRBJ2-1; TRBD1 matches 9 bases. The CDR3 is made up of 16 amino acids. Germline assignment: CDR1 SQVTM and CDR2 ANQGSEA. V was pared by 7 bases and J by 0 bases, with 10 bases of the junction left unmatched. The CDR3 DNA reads TGCAGCGCAAAATCCACAGGGGGCAGCTCCTACAATGAGCAGTTCTTC. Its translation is CSAKSTGGSSYNEQFF.

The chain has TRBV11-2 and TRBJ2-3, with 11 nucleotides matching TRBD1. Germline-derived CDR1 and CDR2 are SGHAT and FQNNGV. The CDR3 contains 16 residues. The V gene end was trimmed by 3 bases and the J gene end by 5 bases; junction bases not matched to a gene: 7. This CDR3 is CASSFLGQGAGDTQYF. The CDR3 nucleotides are TGTGCCAGCAGCTTCCTCGGACAGGGGGCAGGAGATACGCAGTATTTT.

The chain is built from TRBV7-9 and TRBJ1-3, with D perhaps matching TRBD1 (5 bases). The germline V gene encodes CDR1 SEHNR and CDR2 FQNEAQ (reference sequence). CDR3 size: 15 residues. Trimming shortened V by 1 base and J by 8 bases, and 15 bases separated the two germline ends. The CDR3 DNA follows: TGTGCCAGCAGCTTAGGGGGCCGGACATCGGACACCATATATTTT. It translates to CASSLGGRTSDTIYF.

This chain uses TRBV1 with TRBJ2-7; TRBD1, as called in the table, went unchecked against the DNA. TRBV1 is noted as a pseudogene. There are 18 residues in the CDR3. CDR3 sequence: CTSSQDCQLQGIRYEQYF. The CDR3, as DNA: TGCACCAGCAGCCAAGACTGTCAGTTACAGGGAATACGCTACGAGCAGTACTTC.

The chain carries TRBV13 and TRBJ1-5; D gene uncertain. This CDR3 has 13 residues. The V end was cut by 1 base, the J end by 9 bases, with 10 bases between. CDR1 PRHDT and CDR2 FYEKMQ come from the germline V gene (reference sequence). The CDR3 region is CASSLAREGPQHF. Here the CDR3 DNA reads TGTGCCAGCAGCTTAGCTAGGGAAGGGCCCCAGCATTTT.

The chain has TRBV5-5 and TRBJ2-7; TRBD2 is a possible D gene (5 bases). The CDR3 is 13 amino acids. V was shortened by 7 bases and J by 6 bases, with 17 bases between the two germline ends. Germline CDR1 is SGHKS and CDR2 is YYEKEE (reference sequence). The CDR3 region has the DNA TGTGCCAGCTCCCAACCCACCGCGGGCGAGCAGTACTTC. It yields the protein CASSQPTAGEQYF.

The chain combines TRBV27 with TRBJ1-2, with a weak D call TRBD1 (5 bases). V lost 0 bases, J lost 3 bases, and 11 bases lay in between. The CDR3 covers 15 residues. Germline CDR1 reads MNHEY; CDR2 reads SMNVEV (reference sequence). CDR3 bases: TGTGCCAGCAGTTTATCGGGGGGGGTTCACTATGGCTACACCTTC. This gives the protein CASSLSGGVHYGYTF.

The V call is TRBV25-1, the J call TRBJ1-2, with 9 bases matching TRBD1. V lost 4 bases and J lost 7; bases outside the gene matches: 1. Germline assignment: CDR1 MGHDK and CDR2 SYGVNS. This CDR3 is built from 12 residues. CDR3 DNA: TGTGCCAGCAGTGTGGACAGGGGTGGCTACACCTTC. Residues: CASSVDRGGYTF.